The clone carrying this T cell receptor beta chain was observed many times. No antigen is known for it. This entry belongs to a study of T cells in Graves' hyperthyroidism and ophthalmopathy. In the study overall: Any treatment followed the collection of peripheral blood at initial diagnosis.

This CDR3 comprises 14 residues. With 1 base removed from V and 3 bases from J, the gap between germline ends came to 12 bases. CDR1 and CDR2 (germline): SQVTM, ANQGSEA. Regions amplified from RNA transcripts were the TCR beta CDR3 regions. A first-round RT-PCR of the TCR CDR3 used the HTBI primer set. TCRdb itself ran the multiplex PCR reads through MiXCR, one entry per CDR3 protein. The sample holds a few hundred thousand distinct CDR3 sequences, 12% to 15% seen once. Findings and caveats of the study: A model using 13 V-J features told ophthalmopathy apart from stable hyperthyroidism. The model predicted ophthalmopathy a median around six months before onset.

This sequence joins TRBV29-1 and TRBJ1-1; the D gene is possibly TRBD1 (5 bases). This receptor was obtained from a middle-aged woman with Graves' hyperthyroidism. Sequencing was carried out using blood. This CDR3 is CSVEVSGRDTEAFF. CDR3 DNA sequence: TGCAGCGTTGAAGTTTCAGGGAGGGACACTGAAGCTTTCTTT.